The clone carrying this TCR beta chain was detected a few times. This entry belongs to a study of blood T cells in healthy people across ages. Overall study context: When template switching was applied, about one barcoded beta molecule was captured per two T cells.

Next came a second PCR, run for roughly 6 to 11 cycles, which used a sample-barcoded 5' primer along with a J-beta primer mix. Samples each returned at least 3 million CDR3-containing paired-end reads. TCRdb re-analysed the 5' RACE reads in MiXCR, keeping a single row per CDR3 protein. The sample includes fewer than 800,000 distinct CDR3 sequences, 21% seen only once; the top ten take roughly 3.7%. Germline CDR1 is MNHEY and CDR2 is SMNVEV (reference sequence). The CDR3 consists of 19 residues. V was clipped by 6 bases and J by 4 bases; unmatched bases: 16. The material sequenced was blood. This clonotype was sampled from a man aged 65 to 79 in good health. The chain employs TRBV27 and TRBJ2-1; TRBD2 aligns across 12 bases. CDR3 DNA sequence: TGTGCCAGCAGGGGGTGGGGACTAGCGGGTCGTCAGGGATACAATGAGCAGTTCTTC. Its translation: CASRGWGLAGRQGYNEQFF.